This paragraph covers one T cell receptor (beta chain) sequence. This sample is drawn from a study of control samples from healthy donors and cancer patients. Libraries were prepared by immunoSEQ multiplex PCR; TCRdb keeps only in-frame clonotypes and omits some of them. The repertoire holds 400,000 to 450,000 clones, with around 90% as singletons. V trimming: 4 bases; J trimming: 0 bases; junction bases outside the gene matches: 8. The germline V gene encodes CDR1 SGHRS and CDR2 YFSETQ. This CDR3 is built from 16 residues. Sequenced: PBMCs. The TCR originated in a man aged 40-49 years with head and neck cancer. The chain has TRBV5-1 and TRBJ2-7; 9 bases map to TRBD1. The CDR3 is CASSTTGGTSSYEQYF. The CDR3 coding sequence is TGCGCCAGCAGCACCACAGGGGGCACAAGCTCCTACGAGCAGTACTTC. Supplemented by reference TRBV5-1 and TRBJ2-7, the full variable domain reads KAGVTQTPRYLIKTRGQQVTLSCSPISGHRSVSWYQQTPGQGLQFLFEYFSETQRNKGNFPGRFSGRQFSNSRSEMNVSTLELGDSALYLCASSTTGGTSSYEQYFGPGTRLTVT.